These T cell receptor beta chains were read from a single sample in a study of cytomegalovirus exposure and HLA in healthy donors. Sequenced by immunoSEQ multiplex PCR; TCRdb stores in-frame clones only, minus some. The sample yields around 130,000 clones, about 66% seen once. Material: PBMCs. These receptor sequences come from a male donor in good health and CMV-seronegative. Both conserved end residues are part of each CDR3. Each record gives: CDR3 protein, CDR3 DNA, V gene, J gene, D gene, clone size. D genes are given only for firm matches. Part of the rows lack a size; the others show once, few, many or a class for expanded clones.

CASSPINGTGYHQTNEKLFF,TGTGCCAGCAGCCCGATTAACGGGACAGGGTACCATCAAACTAATGAAAAACTGTTTTTT,TRBV7-6,TRBJ1-4,TRBD1,-
CASSPLNRRGNQPQHF,TGTGCCAGCAGTCCCCTGAATCGGAGGGGAAATCAGCCCCAGCATTTT,TRBV27,TRBJ1-5,-,-
CASSRTGGNEQYF,TGTGCCAGCAGTCGAACAGGGGGCAACGAGCAGTACTTC,TRBV6-5,TRBJ2-7,TRBD1,-
CASSGWREETQYF,TGTGCCAGCAGTGGGTGGAGGGAGGAGACCCAGTACTTC,TRBV6-5,TRBJ2-5,-,few
CASSLTSGELEQFF,TGTGCCAGCAGCCTGACTAGCGGGGAACTTGAGCAGTTCTTC,TRBV7-9,TRBJ2-1,TRBD2,-
CASSLGTGKTEAFF,TGTGCCAGCAGCCTAGGGACAGGGAAAACTGAAGCTTTCTTT,TRBV28,TRBJ1-1,TRBD1,-
CASSSSGQSQKKLFF,TGTGCCAGCAGTTCCTCGGGACAGTCTCAGAAAAAACTGTTTTTT,TRBV6-5,TRBJ1-4,TRBD1,-
CASSLTGLNTGGYTF,TGTGCCAGCAGCCTGACAGGTTTGAATACGGGCGGCTACACCTTC,TRBV7-2,TRBJ1-2,-,once
CASSYNNRGGTNEKLFF,TGTGCCAGCAGCTACAACAACAGGGGAGGAACTAATGAAAAACTGTTTTTT,TRBV28,TRBJ1-4,TRBD1,-
CASSQEVGSGGADTQYF,TGCGCCAGCAGCCAAGAGGTGGGCAGCGGGGGGGCAGATACGCAGTATTTT,TRBV4-1,TRBJ2-3,TRBD2,few
CASSVEGEINTEAFF,TGTGCCAGCAGCGTAGAGGGGGAGATTAACACTGAAGCTTTCTTT,TRBV9,TRBJ1-1,-,few
CASGLPSAVMVTEAFF,TGTGCTAGTGGTTTGCCCTCCGCAGTGATGGTCACTGAAGCTTTCTTT,TRBV12-5,TRBJ1-1,-,once
CASSLQDIRTDTQYF,TGCGCCAGCAGCTTGCAGGACATCCGCACAGATACGCAGTATTTT,TRBV5-1,TRBJ2-3,-,-
CASSSRAGPNTEAFF,TGTGCCAGCAGCTCCCGGGCAGGGCCGAACACTGAAGCTTTCTTT,TRBV9,TRBJ1-1,-,few
CASSSTGYEQPQHF,TGTGCCAGCAGCTCGACAGGGTATGAGCAGCCCCAGCATTTT,TRBV5-6,TRBJ1-5,TRBD1,-
CASATTGADTEAFF,TGTGCTAGTGCCACGACAGGGGCCGACACTGAAGCTTTCTTT,TRBV12-5,TRBJ1-1,TRBD1,-
CASSQEPGQGICGYTF,TGCGCCAGCAGCCAAGAACCGGGACAGGGTATCTGCGGCTACACCTTC,TRBV4-3,TRBJ1-2,TRBD1,-
CASSLEPRSTDTQYF,TGTGCCAGCAGCTTGGAGCCACGCAGCACAGATACGCAGTATTTT,TRBV5-4,TRBJ2-3,-,few
CASSVGGGPNTGELFF,TGTGCCAGCAGTGTAGGCGGGGGGCCTAACACCGGGGAGCTGTTTTTT,TRBV2,TRBJ2-2,TRBD2,-
CASSYYGAYEQYF,TGTGCCAGCAGTTACTACGGAGCCTACGAGCAGTACTTC,TRBV6-5,TRBJ2-7,-,few
CASSPGQGAGEQYF,TGTGCCAGCAGCCCGGGACAGGGGGCTGGGGAGCAGTACTTC,TRBV11-1,TRBJ2-7,TRBD1,-
CASSQSTGRGASIRGTEAFF,TGCGCCAGCAGTCAATCGACAGGGCGTGGTGCGTCCATCAGAGGGACTGAAGCTTTCTTT,TRBV23-1,TRBJ1-1,TRBD1,-
CASSNFGRAGEGQPQHF,TGTGCCAGTAGTAATTTCGGTCGGGCAGGGGAAGGGCAGCCCCAGCATTTT,TRBV19,TRBJ1-5,-,-